The subject of this entry is one T cell receptor (beta chain). Germline V gene sequence: CDR1 GTSNPN, CDR2 SVGIG (reference sequence). The CDR3 is 10 residues long. V lost 0 bases and J lost 9, with 3 bases in between. This sample stems from a study of blood T cell repertoires in COVID-19. For the study at large: Researchers got acute and convalescent COVID-19 samples from the United States, Italy and Spain. T cells, B-cell-depleted T cells, or PBMCs supplied cDNA or gDNA.

Produced via immunoSEQ multiplex PCR; TCRdb's table is partial and in-frame only. This sample has 55,000 or so clones, with approximately 90% found just once. Material: peripheral blood. The J gene is TRBJ2-1, the V gene TRBV30; D is ambiguous. The source of this sequence is a woman aged 55-69 years with COVID-19, enrolled during active disease. This chain's CDR3 is CAWSVAEQFF. The CDR3 region has the DNA TGTGCCTGGAGTGTGGCTGAGCAGTTCTTC.